The text below deals with one T cell receptor beta chain. Its antigen remains undetermined. No base qualities exist here, and no much larger clone lies one base off it. Patients with autoimmune disease history or receiving systemic immunosuppression were excluded from the trial. Peripheral blood for TCR sequencing was collected from all dose cohorts at baseline, on cycle 4 day 1, and on cycle 7 day 1. The samples were drawn from a first-in-human, open-label, multicenter phase I dose-escalation trial of ivuxolimab. Adults with locally advanced or metastatic melanoma, renal cell, hepatocellular, or head and neck squamous cell carcinoma were enrolled in the trial. CD4+ and CD8+ T cells were sorted separately from peripheral blood before TCR sequencing. Genomic DNA was extracted from sorted cells for sequencing of the TCRbeta CDR3 region. The immunoSEQ Assay was used to sequence the TCRbeta CDR3 regions. What TCRdb holds here is the immuneACCESS table cut down to in-frame rearrangements. Part of the clones is not present; checked against another copy, under half of the missing clones reflect an unresolved V gene, and the others are unexplained. This sample lists about 45,000 clones; approximately 86% were detected once. The ten largest make up 12% of the sample.

The sample belongs to a study of OX40 agonist ivuxolimab in advanced cancers. General notes on the study: Ivuxolimab, which targeted the costimulatory receptor OX40 (CD134), was an agonistic, fully human IgG2 monoclonal antibody. Intravenous ivuxolimab was administered to patients every 2 weeks at six dose levels: 0.01, 0.1, 0.3, 1.5, 3 and 10 mg/kg. Of the approximately 50 patients in dose escalation, about 20 had hepatocellular carcinoma, some 15 had melanoma, 9 had renal cell carcinoma and 9 had head and neck cancer. A male proportion of approximately 83% and a mean age of roughly 58 years, ranging from roughly 20 to 80, were recorded for the dose-escalation cohort. Patients were allowed to have had prior anti-PD-1, anti-PD-L1 or anti-CTLA-4 therapy, and approximately 39% of the dose-escalation patients had been treated with checkpoint inhibitors. Partial responses occurred in three dose-escalation patients: two with cutaneous melanoma and one with hepatocellular carcinoma. Peripheral TCRbeta sequencing was intended to test whether TCR sequence diversity was altered and clonal T-cell expansion was caused by ivuxolimab. The paper describes the monotherapy dose-escalation part (N of about 50 patients) of the phase I trial of ivuxolimab.

On the study overall, not on this receptor specifically: After ivuxolimab, CD8+ T cells had more expanded clones than CD4+ T cells on average. The antigen specificity of the clonally expanded peripheral T cells was not determined. Low levels of normalized T-cell clonal expansion were also seen in some patients who did not respond. At doses of 0.1 to 3.0 mg/kg, clonal expansion of both CD4+ and CD8+ T cells in blood was seen between baseline and week 6. In the 0.1-3.0 mg/kg groups, partial responders had among the lowest normalized peripheral clonal expansion, particularly in CD8+ T cells.

Trimming costs V 4 bases and J 0 bases, and their ends lie 13 bases apart. The germline V gene encodes CDR1 SGHNT and CDR2 YYREEE (reference sequence). Reading from cysteine to phenylalanine, the CDR3 counts 16 amino acids. The entry retains the CDR3 DNA only, 48 bases that are in frame from base 1. This specimen was CD4+ or CD8+ T cells sorted from blood, taken in a trial of the OX40 agonist ivuxolimab. The sequence was collected from an adult with an advanced solid tumor such as melanoma, head and neck, liver or kidney cancer. The sequence joins TRBV5-4 to TRBJ2-2; the D gene is possibly TRBD1 or TRBD2, each agreeing over 5 bases. The DNA sequence is as follows: TGTGCCAGCAGCAACCTGGGGGTCGCGAACACCGGGGAGCTGTTTTTT. This encodes CASSNLGVANTGELFF.